These 24 T cell receptor beta chains were all obtained from the same sample, sequenced in a study of Ad26.COV2.S vaccination and SARS-CoV-2 variants. Produced via immunoSEQ multiplex PCR; TCRdb's table is partial and in-frame only. The repertoire holds hundreds of thousands of clones, with about four fifths as singletons. Stated treatment: some 19 received Ad26.COV2.S at low or high dose, single or two shots; 5 received placebo; per-sample allocation not given. The investigators took samples on day 63 after the first vaccine or placebo injection. Sequenced here: peripheral blood, sampled in a trial of Ad26.COV2.S vaccine versus placebo. These receptors all stem from a person between 18 and 59 years old who received the Ad26.COV2.S COVID-19 vaccine or a placebo.

This chain uses TRBV7-9 with TRBJ2-7; 7 bases fit TRBD2. Unmatched junction bases numbered 7, after V lost 11 bases and J lost 0 bases. This CDR3 is built from 13 residues. Per germline, CDR1 SEHNR and CDR2 FQNEAQ (reference sequence). The CDR3 reads CAGEAGSSYEQYF. DNA for the CDR3: TGTGCCGGTGAAGCGGGGAGCTCCTACGAGCAGTACTTC. The full variable domain, its missing parts supplied by reference TRBV7-9 and TRBJ2-7, is DTGVSQNPRHKITKRGQNVTFRCDPISEHNRLYWYRQTLGQGPEFLTYFQNEAQLEKSRLLSDRFSAERPKGSFSTLEIQRTEQGDSAMYLCAGEAGSSYEQYFGPGTRLTVT.

The chain couples TRBV6-1 to TRBJ1-3; the D is unclear. The ends were cut back, 2 bases at V and 2 bases at J, with 4 bases in the middle. The CDR3 has 13 amino acids. CDR1 and CDR2 (germline): MNHNS, SASEGT. DNA of the CDR3: TGTGCCAGCAGTGAACGCCCTGGAAACACCATATATTTT. This encodes CASSERPGNTIYF.

The V call is TRBV3-1 (or the pseudogene TRBV3-2), the J call TRBJ1-2, with D possibly matching TRBD1 (6 bases). CDR3 length equals 14 residues. V lost 7 bases to trimming and J lost 4 bases, with 16 bases between them. The germline V gene has CDR1 LGHDT and CDR2 YNNKEL (reference sequence). As DNA, the CDR3 is TGTGCCAGCACCTTACAGGGTTTTCCCTATGGCTACACCTTC. Its translation is CASTLQGFPYGYTF.

This chain uses TRBV18 with TRBJ1-5; possibly TRBD1 for D (6 bases). V lost 2 bases, J lost 9 bases, and 11 bases lay in between. CDR1 is KGHSH and CDR2 is LQKENI in the germline V gene. The CDR3 loop spans 13 amino acids. CDR3 DNA sequence: TGTGCCAGCTCACCAGACAGGTTGGGGCCCCAGCATTTT. This encodes CASSPDRLGPQHF.

The genes are TRBV3-1 (or the pseudogene TRBV3-2) and TRBJ2-4; TRBD2 aligns across 14 bases. J was trimmed by 1 base and V by 1 base; bases with no gene match: 9. From germline, CDR1 is LGHDT and CDR2 YNNKEL (reference sequence). The CDR3 is made up of 20 amino acids. CDR3 bases: TGTGCCAGCAGCCAAGGTCTGGGGACTAGCGGGAGTGGGGCCAAAAACATTCAGTACTTC. Amino acids: CASSQGLGTSGSGAKNIQYF.

The V gene is TRBV6-5, the J gene TRBJ1-2, with 9 bases that match TRBD1. The CDR3 consists of 15 residues. CDR1 MNHEY and CDR2 SVGAGI come from the germline V gene. After removal of 5 bases from V and 7 bases from J, the junction contained 11 bases not matched to a gene. The CDR3 is CASSTPGTGFFGYTF. The CDR3 DNA follows: TGTGCCAGCAGTACGCCCGGGACAGGGTTCTTTGGCTACACCTTC.

V gene TRBV4-2 combines with J gene TRBJ2-7; TRBD1 matches 8 bases. The CDR3 contains 16 residues. Germline V lookup: CDR1 LGHNA, CDR2 YNFKEQ. V was clipped by 1 base and J by 2 bases; unmatched bases: 7. The CDR3 region is CASSQAAGTGPYEQYF. The CDR3 bases are TGTGCCAGCAGCCAAGCCGCCGGGACAGGCCCCTACGAGCAGTACTTC.

The chain employs TRBV9 and TRBJ2-4; D is possibly TRBD1 (5 bases). This CDR3 is built from 13 residues. With 0 bases removed from V and 8 bases from J, the gap between germline ends came to 9 bases. Germline V gives CDR1 SGDLS, CDR2 YYNGEE. The CDR3 region is CASSVALQDIQYF. In DNA, the CDR3 is TGTGCCAGCAGCGTAGCTTTACAGGACATTCAGTACTTC.

The V gene is TRBV5-4, the J gene TRBJ2-1; 9 bases are shared with TRBD1. The germline gives CDR1 SGHNT, CDR2 YYREEE (reference sequence). With V trimmed by 0 bases and J by 1 base, 2 bases remained unmatched. CDR3 size: 16 residues. CDR3 coding DNA: TGTGCCAGCAGCTTGGGACAGGGGGTTTCCTACAATGAGCAGTTCTTC. Amino acid sequence: CASSLGQGVSYNEQFF.

This chain connects TRBV18 to TRBJ1-1; 9 positions match TRBD1. Germline V CDR1 and CDR2: KGHSH, LQKENI. After removal of 4 bases from V and 3 bases from J, the junction contained 3 bases not matched to a gene. The length of the CDR3 is 14 residues. The CDR3, as DNA: TGTGCCAGCTCACGGGACAGGGCGGACACTGAAGCTTTCTTT. Its protein product is CASSRDRADTEAFF.

This clone was recorded only once. This chain joins TRBV19 and TRBJ1-3; TRBD1 matches 10 bases. The length of the CDR3 is 16 residues. Germline V gene data show CDR1 as LNHDA and CDR2 as SQIVND (reference sequence). J was trimmed by 0 bases and V by 9 bases; bases with no gene match: 8. The CDR3 DNA is TGTGCCAGGACTGATCGGACAGGGGGCTCTGGAAACACCATATATTTT. This encodes CARTDRTGGSGNTIYF.

CDR3 in DNA: TGTGCCAGCTCACCAGACAGGGTCGGGGTCAATCAGCCCCAGCATTTT. It encodes CASSPDRVGVNQPQHF. The chain employs TRBV18 and TRBJ1-5; 7 bases align to TRBD1. After removal of 2 bases from V and 3 bases from J, the junction contained 7 bases not matched to a gene. The CDR3 extends over 16 amino acids. Germline assignment: CDR1 KGHSH and CDR2 LQKENI.

The chain links TRBV9 to TRBJ2-5, with 9 positions matching TRBD1. V was clipped by 3 bases and J by 10 bases; unmatched bases: 13. The CDR3 covers 15 residues. Germline CDR1 SGDLS, CDR2 YYNGEE. CDR3 sequence: CASSGGQGGQRVQYF. The CDR3 DNA reads as TGTGCCAGCAGCGGGGGACAGGGAGGCCAAAGGGTCCAGTACTTC.

The chain couples TRBV29-1 to TRBJ1-6; 7 positions agree with TRBD1. Germline V gene data show CDR1 as SQVTM and CDR2 as ANQGSEA. The junction had 6 bases not matched to a gene; V was cut back by 1 base and J by 9 bases. This CDR3 region has 14 residues. CDR3 in amino acids: CSVEGQGTGSPLHF. CDR3 in DNA: TGCAGCGTTGAAGGACAGGGAACAGGTTCACCCCTCCACTTT.

This chain joins TRBV23-1 and TRBJ2-7, with 8 bases lining up with TRBD2. TRBV23-1 counts as an open reading frame of uncertain function. The CDR3 has 17 residues. V gave up 2 bases and J gave up 5 bases; unmatched junction bases: 14. The CDR3 loop is CASSQTPCCGRSHEQYF. The CDR3 nucleotides are TGCGCCAGCAGTCAAACCCCCTGTTGCGGGAGGTCCCACGAGCAGTACTTC.

The chain links TRBV7-3 to TRBJ2-1; D is unclear. This CDR3 region has 16 residues. Germline assignment: CDR1 SGHTA and CDR2 FQGTGA. Between the trimmed V and J ends, which lost 2 bases and 6 bases, there was a span of 17 bases. CDR3 residues: CASSLGILPSANEQFF. The CDR3 region has the DNA TGTGCCAGCAGCTTAGGTATTCTACCGTCGGCCAATGAGCAGTTCTTC.

The chain is built from TRBV4-2 and TRBJ2-3; possible D gene TRBD2, 6 bases. This CDR3 spans 14 amino acids. Trimming took 1 base from V and 2 from J, leaving 7 bases between them. Germline V gene data show CDR1 as LGHNA and CDR2 as YNFKEQ. The CDR3 here is CASSQAGDTDTQYF. In nucleotides, the CDR3 is TGTGCCAGCAGCCAAGCGGGGGACACAGATACGCAGTATTTT.

This clone has only one observation. The chain joins TRBV7-9 to TRBJ1-2, with D tentatively TRBD1 (5 bases). CDR1 and CDR2 from the germline V gene are SEHNR and FQNEAQ (reference sequence). Trimming left V 8 bases short and J 8 bases short, with 30 bases between. The CDR3 has 17 amino acids. The CDR3 nucleotides are TGTGCCAGCGCGTCACGGACCACCGGGGGGAAAAATCGCGGCTACACCTTC. It specifies CASASRTTGGKNRGYTF. The full variable domain, in which reference TRBV7-9 and TRBJ1-2 provide the parts outside the CDR3, is DTGVSQNPRHKITKRGQNVTFRCDPISEHNRLYWYRQTLGQGPEFLTYFQNEAQLEKSRLLSDRFSAERPKGSFSTLEIQRTEQGDSAMYLCASASRTTGGKNRGYTFGSGTRLTVV.

V and J are TRBV9 and TRBJ2-7, with 8 bases identical to TRBD1. V shed 4 bases and J 9 bases; nucleotides not matched to a gene: 12. Germline values: CDR1 SGDLS, CDR2 YYNGEE. The CDR3 loop spans 14 amino acids. CDR3 amino acids: CASSPGGPSIGQYF. The CDR3 DNA follows: TGTGCCAGCAGCCCAGGGGGCCCCTCTATCGGGCAGTACTTC.

V and J are TRBV2 and TRBJ2-1; TRBD2 matches at 13 bases. The V and J ends lost 3 bases and 7 bases, in that order; junction bases with no gene match: 3. This CDR3 comprises 15 residues. CDR1 and CDR2 (germline): SNHLY, FYNNEI. CDR3 in amino acids: CASSDATSGRNEQFF. In DNA, the CDR3 is TGTGCCAGCAGTGATGCGACTAGCGGGAGGAATGAGCAGTTCTTC. Full variable domain (rest looked up from reference TRBV2 and TRBJ2-1): EPEVTQTPSHQVTQMGQEVILRCVPISNHLYFYWYRQILGQKVEFLVSFYNNEISEKSEIFDDQFSVERPDGSNFTLKIRSTKLEDSAMYFCASSDATSGRNEQFFGPGTRLTVL.

This CDR3 reads CASSEIRDHNQPQHF. CDR3 nucleotides: TGTGCCAGCAGTGAGATCCGGGACCACAATCAGCCCCAGCATTTT. V usage is TRBV6-2 or TRBV6-3 and J usage is TRBJ1-5, with TRBD1 as a possible D gene (5 bases). Germline V gene sequence: CDR1 MNHEY, CDR2 SVGEGT. The CDR3 totals 15 residues. V lost 5 bases and J lost 3, with 14 bases in between.

As concerns this clone: Other DNA sequences within the sample encode an identical CDR3. This rearrangement joins TRBV12-3 or TRBV12-4 to TRBJ2-7; 7 bases are a match to TRBD1. V was clipped by 6 bases and J by 3 bases; unmatched bases: 2. CDR3 length: 12 amino acids. The CDR3 DNA follows: TGTGCCAGCAGAGGGGACAGCTACGAGCAGTACTTC. Translated, it gives CASRGDSYEQYF.

The V call is TRBV7-8, the J call TRBJ2-2; D remains unclear. The V end lost 6 bases, the J end lost 7 bases, and 9 bases lay between the germline ends. The CDR3 runs to 12 residues. Germline V lookup: CDR1 SGHVS, CDR2 FQNEAQ. This chain's CDR3 is CASRTYYGELFF. DNA of the CDR3: TGTGCCAGCAGAACTTATTACGGGGAGCTGTTTTTT.

The chain combines TRBV7-2 with TRBJ1-1, with 8 bases fitting TRBD1. The germline CDR1 and CDR2 sequences are SGHTA and FQGNSA. This CDR3 spans 15 amino acids. Trimming removed 5 bases from V and 0 bases from J; junction bases left unmatched: 5. CDR3 DNA: TGTGCCAGCAGCCCACAGGGGGAGGTGAACACTGAAGCTTTCTTT. Protein sequence: CASSPQGEVNTEAFF.